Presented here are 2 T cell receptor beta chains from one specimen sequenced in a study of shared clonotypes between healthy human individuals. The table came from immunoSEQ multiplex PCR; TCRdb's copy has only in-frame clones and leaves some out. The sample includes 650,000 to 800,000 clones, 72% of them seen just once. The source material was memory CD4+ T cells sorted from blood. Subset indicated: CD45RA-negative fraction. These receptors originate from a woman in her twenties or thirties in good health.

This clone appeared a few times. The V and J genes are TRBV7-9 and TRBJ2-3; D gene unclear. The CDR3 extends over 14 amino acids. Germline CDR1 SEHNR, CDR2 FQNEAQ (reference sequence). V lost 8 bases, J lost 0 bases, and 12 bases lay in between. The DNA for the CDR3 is TGTGCCAGCGGAGATAGACCTAGCACAGATACGCAGTATTTT. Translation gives CASGDRPSTDTQYF.

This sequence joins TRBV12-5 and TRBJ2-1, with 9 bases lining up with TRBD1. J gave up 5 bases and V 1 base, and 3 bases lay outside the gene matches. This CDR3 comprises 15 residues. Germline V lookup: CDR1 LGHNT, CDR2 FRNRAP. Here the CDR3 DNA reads TGTGCTAGTGGTTTGGGCGGACAGGGGAACAATGAGCAGTTCTTC. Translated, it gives CASGLGGQGNNEQFF.